A single sample gave rise to the 17 T cell receptor beta chains below, sequenced in a study of T-cell memory formation after mild COVID-19. MiXCR, run by TCRdb on the 5' RACE reads, gives a single entry per CDR3 protein. The sample holds just over 150,000 distinct CDR3 sequences; 31% are singletons and the top ten take approximately 12%. Sequencing was done on a sample of PBMCs or a T cell subset sorted from them (not recorded which). These receptors were collected from an adult woman who had mild COVID-19 (a few samples of this study predate the infection). Cell type and time point are not known.

By sample share, this clonotype is medium-sized. The chain combines TRBV7-8 with TRBJ1-4, with 9 bases lining up with TRBD1. Trimming cost V 5 bases and J 4 bases; bases outside gene matches: 5. The germline CDR1 and CDR2 sequences are SGHVS and FQNEAQ. This CDR3 spans 15 amino acids. The CDR3 spells CASSRGGQGNEKLFF. CDR3 DNA: TGTGCCAGCAGCCGCGGGGGACAGGGTAATGAAAAACTGTTTTTT.

This chain uses TRBV5-1 with TRBJ2-7; possibly TRBD1 or TRBD2 for D (5 bases each). The CDR3 spans 16 residues. The V gene's germline CDR1 is SGHRS and CDR2 YFSETQ. V lost 0 bases, J lost 0 bases, and 13 bases lay in between. CDR3 protein: CASSLGGPSPSYEQYF. CDR3 DNA sequence: TGCGCCAGCAGCTTGGGGGGACCTTCACCCTCCTACGAGCAGTACTTC.

The chain couples TRBV9 to TRBJ2-7; D is perhaps TRBD1 or TRBD2 (5 bases each). This CDR3 region has 16 residues. Trimming pared 2 bases from V and 5 bases from J, leaving 20 bases between. From germline, CDR1 is SGDLS and CDR2 YYNGEE. This CDR3 is CASSVDGTVNTDEQYF. DNA for the CDR3: TGTGCCAGCAGCGTGGACGGGACCGTTAATACCGACGAGCAGTACTTC.

The chain joins TRBV5-1 to TRBJ1-1; D is uncertain. The germline CDR1 and CDR2 sequences are SGHRS and YFSETQ. Deletions cut 4 bases from V and 0 bases from J, with 10 bases between. The length of the CDR3 is 14 residues. The CDR3 spells CASSAQEMNTEAFF. CDR3 DNA sequence: TGCGCCAGCAGCGCCCAGGAGATGAACACTGAAGCTTTCTTT.

There are many counts of this clonotype. The chain has TRBV3-1 and TRBJ1-2; TRBD1 might be the D (5 bases). The V gene's germline CDR1 is LGHDT and CDR2 YNNKEL (reference sequence). The CDR3 has 14 amino acids. The germline V and J ends were trimmed by 3 bases and 8 bases, with 16 bases remaining between them. The CDR3 nucleotides read TGTGCCAGCAGCCACAGGGAATCGAAAAGAGGCTACACCTTC. This sequence encodes CASSHRESKRGYTF.

The chain carries TRBV20-1 and TRBJ2-4; TRBD1 matches at 7 bases. This CDR3 region has 17 residues. V was clipped by 3 bases and J by 0 bases; unmatched bases: 11. Germline V gene data show CDR1 as DFQATT and CDR2 as SNEGSKA (reference sequence). Written as DNA, the CDR3 is TGCAGTGCTAGTTTCCCAGGGGGTCGGGTAGCCAAAAACATTCAGTACTTC. Translation gives CSASFPGGRVAKNIQYF.

Notes on this clonotype: At one boundary the junction diverges from the germline segment, which might be a read error. The chain couples TRBV24-1 to TRBJ2-1; TRBD2 aligns across 11 bases. The CDR3 is 18 residues long. CDR1 and CDR2 from the germline V gene are KGHDR and SFDVKD. The CDR3 sequence is CATSGNSGRAGSYNEQFF. The CDR3 DNA reads TGTGCCACAAGTGGAAATAGCGGGAGGGCCGGATCTTACAATGAGCAGTTCTTC.

The chain uses TRBV3-1 and TRBJ1-2, with a possible D match to TRBD1 (6 bases). This CDR3 has 14 amino acids. Germline loops: CDR1 LGHDT, CDR2 YNNKEL (reference sequence). Trimming left V 0 bases short and J 4 bases short, with 9 bases between. The CDR3 spells CASSQEDRFYGYTF. The CDR3 bases are TGTGCCAGCAGCCAAGAAGACAGGTTCTATGGCTACACCTTC.

The sample holds a few counts of this clonotype. The J gene is TRBJ2-1, the V gene TRBV6-6, with 11 nucleotides matching TRBD2. CDR1 MNHNY and CDR2 SVGAGI come from the germline V gene (reference sequence). The CDR3 has 17 amino acids. With V trimmed by 5 bases and J by 4 bases, 10 bases remained unmatched. CDR3 nucleotide sequence: TGTGCCAGCAGTCCTTCCCGACTAGCGGGAATATACAATGAGCAGTTCTTC. This codes for CASSPSRLAGIYNEQFF.

The gene calls are TRBV7-2 and TRBJ1-1, with D unresolved. This CDR3 is 13 amino acids long. Germline values: CDR1 SGHTA, CDR2 FQGNSA. V lost 5 bases to trimming and J lost 1 base, with 8 bases between them. CDR3 nucleotides: TGTGCCAGCAGCGTTGGACCGAACACTGAAGCTTTCTTT. Protein product: CASSVGPNTEAFF.

The chain joins TRBV12-3 or TRBV12-4 to TRBJ1-1; D gene ambiguous. V was cut by 3 bases and J by 0 bases, with 8 bases left in between. The CDR3 runs to 14 residues. CDR3 in amino acids: CASSFEGLNTEAFF. The CDR3 DNA is TGTGCCAGCAGTTTCGAAGGACTGAACACTGAAGCTTTCTTT.

This clonotype showed up just a few times. This chain uses TRBV4-2 with TRBJ2-5, with D perhaps matching TRBD1 (5 bases). CDR3 length equals 15 residues. Germline V CDR1 and CDR2: LGHNA, YNFKEQ. Trimming shortened V by 0 bases and J by 9 bases, and 17 bases separated the two germline ends. CDR3 DNA sequence: TGTGCCAGCAGCCAAGATGCAGCCAGGGCCGAGCCCCAGTACTTC. It encodes CASSQDAARAEPQYF.

The gene calls are TRBV5-5 and TRBJ2-5; D is ambiguous. This CDR3 region has 14 residues. V gave up 0 bases and J gave up 7 bases, with 13 bases separating them. The V gene's germline CDR1 is SGHKS and CDR2 YYEKEE (reference sequence). CDR3 nucleotides: TGTGCCAGCAGCTTGGGGCAGCTTATCAGGACCCAGTACTTC. Protein product: CASSLGQLIRTQYF.

CDR3 sequence reads: CSVEVTGGQETQYF. Written as DNA, the CDR3 is TGCAGCGTTGAAGTCACGGGGGGCCAGGAGACCCAGTACTTC. The chain links TRBV29-1 to TRBJ2-5; possible D gene TRBD2, 7 bases. Germline loops: CDR1 SQVTM, CDR2 ANQGSEA. The V gene lost 1 base and the J gene lost 5 bases, with 14 bases spanning the gap. The CDR3 extends over 14 amino acids. The whole variable domain, remainder taken from reference TRBV29-1 and TRBJ2-5, is SAVISQKPSRDICQRGTSLTIQCQVDSQVTMMFWYRQQPGQSLTLIATANQGSEATYESGFVIDKFPISRPNLTFSTLTVSNMSPEDSSIYLCSVEVTGGQETQYFGPGTRLLVL.

The rearrangement joins TRBV29-1 to TRBJ2-1; the D gene is possibly TRBD2 (6 bases). Trimming took off 6 bases at V and 7 bases at J, with 22 bases between the two ends. The CDR3 runs 15 residues. The germline V gene has CDR1 SQVTM and CDR2 ANQGSEA. The CDR3 sequence: CSVLPEGLFGNEQFF. For the CDR3, the DNA is TGCAGCGTACTACCGGAGGGTCTTTTTGGGAATGAGCAGTTCTTC.

This clonotype turned up a few times. CDR3 coding DNA: TGCGCCAGCAGCCAAGGCGGACAGGGGGCCTCCTACGAGCAGTACTTC. The encoded protein is CASSQGGQGASYEQYF. The rearrangement uses TRBV4-3 and TRBJ2-7, with 11 bases identical to TRBD1. The CDR3 length is 16 residues. Germline V CDR1 and CDR2: LGHNA, YSLEER. V trimming: 1 base; J trimming: 0 bases; junction bases outside the gene matches: 2.

This clonotype appeared a few times. This chain joins TRBV9 and TRBJ2-5; tentative D call: TRBD1 (6 bases). V lost 4 bases and J lost 6, with 16 bases in between. From germline, CDR1 is SGDLS and CDR2 YYNGEE. The CDR3 runs to 14 residues. CDR3 amino acids: CASSLSMTGQTQYF. Written as DNA, the CDR3 is TGTGCCAGCAGCCTATCTATGACAGGACAGACCCAGTACTTC.